These 2 T cell receptor beta chains share one sample of origin, sequenced in a study of graft-versus-host responses after intestinal transplantation. Libraries were prepared by immunoSEQ multiplex PCR; TCRdb keeps only in-frame clonotypes and omits some of them. The sample shows some 8,000 clones, approximately 97% of them seen only once. The material sequenced was PBMCs, taken 23 days after intestinal transplant. The receptors here all came from a human patient who received an intestinal transplant, so some T cells may come from the graft donor.

J is TRBJ1-1 and V is TRBV23-1; D unresolved. TRBV23-1 is classed as an ORF, of uncertain function. This CDR3 has 13 residues. V lost 7 bases and J lost 3, with 12 bases in between. Here the CDR3 DNA reads TGCGCCAGCACAGAAAAGGGCGACACTGAAGCTTTCTTT. Protein: CASTEKGDTEAFF.

The chain has TRBV19 and TRBJ1-4; tentative D call: TRBD1 (6 bases). CDR1 is LNHDA and CDR2 is SQIVND in the germline V gene (reference sequence). This CDR3 comprises 14 residues. V was pared by 3 bases and J by 7 bases, with 12 bases between. The DNA for the CDR3 is TGTGCCAGTAGTATTGTGGGGGCGGCTGAAAAACTGTTTTTT. It translates to CASSIVGAAEKLFF.